Described below is a single T cell receptor beta chain sequence and its context. Its antigen has not been determined. The data belong to a study of cytomegalovirus exposure and HLA in healthy donors (dated by TCRdb to 2017 to 2019). A note on the overall study: An earlier analysis of 587 of the donors reported over 250 Gb of sequence data and 95 million to 120 million unique TCR beta sequences obtained from roughly 180 million T cells. The number of donors typed differed by locus, with roughly 629-640 for A, B, C, DRB1 and DQB1, 522 for DQA1, 600 to 610 for DPA1, and over 400 for DPB1. Donor age, sex, ethnicity and CMV serostatus were compiled together with the repertoire data. In a later analysis, previously published TCR beta repertoires from 670 or so donors were re-analyzed and high-resolution HLA genotyping was added so that TCR occurrence patterns could be studied. Among 300 to 500 genotyped donors of the cohort, an average of roughly 230,000 unique TCR beta nucleotide sequences was sequenced per donor, of which 15% to 20% were non-productive. Along with the approximately 700-subject first cohort, a separate validation cohort of more than 90 different subjects was used. Rather than using new phenotypic data, the later analysis identified candidate immune exposures from TCR beta sequences and from how often those sequences occurred across donors. The genetic ancestry cluster associated with self-reported Caucasian donors included 80% to 90% of the roughly 400 genotyped donors. A later genetic analysis used genome-wide SNP genotypes for about 60% of the roughly 700 donors, treating that subset as a discovery cohort. The study used immunosequencing to profile the T cell repertoires of 666 subjects and linked those repertoires to cytomegalovirus serostatus. To predict cytomegalovirus infection status, the study combined high-throughput TCR immunosequencing, statistical association of individual TCRs with disease status, and machine learning. Roughly 5 DR-DQ haplotypes were handled as single units for association and clustering, since linkage in the cohort was strong. To decide whether each TCR beta V gene segment behaved as functional or pseudogenic, an earlier analysis of fewer than 750 of the donors relied on high-throughput TCR beta sequencing. Every discovery cohort repertoire had been produced on one sequencing platform. About 280 gigabases of sequencing data and 78 million or so unique TCR sequences were included in an early release covering about 700 HLA-typed donors. The study aimed to test whether signatures of past pathogen exposure could be identified by cataloging public T cell receptors. Both class I and class II loci were covered by HLA typing, at four-digit resolution. Results the study describes overall, beyond this receptor: Assigning TCR associations to individual alleles was difficult when HLA alleles, especially DR and DQ, strongly co-occurred. An earlier analysis of approximately 600 of the donors showed that most TCR beta V segments appeared in productive rearrangements either about 87% or about 30% of the time, which broadly matched IMGT annotations. The earlier analysis of fewer than 750 of the donors excluded fewer than 20 rarely observed V segments, including chromosome 9 orphons, because counts were too low. Compared with equally common non-associated chains, HLA-associated TCR beta chains in a later analysis were more clonally expanded and had lower generation probabilities. Some IMGT-functional V segments, including TRBV6-2 and TRBV6-3, could not be told apart with the 87-base-pair reads, so those segments were excluded. Cytomegalovirus status was reported to be diagnosed by the classifier with high specificity and sensitivity in both the original and validation cohorts. Most CMV-associated TCR beta chains appeared to be HLA-restricted in a later analysis, and the HLA associations seemed to be driven largely by CMV exposure. A cluster of highly shared sequence variants was judged likely to be a technical artifact of the sequencing pipeline. It was suggested by the authors that the approach could potentially be generalized to other disease states and immunological phenotypes. Across donors, most TCR sequences were observed very rarely, whereas some public TCRs were present in many individuals. Correlated functional status among segregating V segments might reflect linkage disequilibrium, but an unknown experimental factor could not be ruled out. A further reported finding was that TCR beta sequences accurately predicted the HLA-A and HLA-B alleles for most subjects in the first cohort. In the study, 150 to 200 TCR beta chains were listed as associated with cytomegalovirus. The presence/absence analyses assumed that sequencing depth was roughly uniform across donors, and that assumption may not be true. Specific HLA alleles were associated with roughly 16,000 TCR beta sequences at a false discovery rate of 0.05 in a later analysis. Several of the top co-occurrence clusters appeared to be linked to parvovirus B19, influenza, CMV and Epstein-Barr virus, according to a later analysis. This cohort had only TCR beta chains sequenced, and the lack of alpha or paired-chain data limited which features could be detected. Compared with the 666-donor mean, donors in an Asian-associated ancestry cluster had fewer N-insertions in productive TCRs, according to a later genetic analysis. Three of the identified cytomegalovirus-associated TCR beta chains were confirmed in vitro to be specific for cytomegalovirus antigens. Because HLA typing was missing for some donors at each locus, association tests included only the typed subset. A later genetic analysis associated a missense DCLRE1C variant with V-gene and J-gene trimming of TCR beta chains, and an independent cohort replicated the association. According to a later analysis, TCR association rates differed among HLA loci, with DRB1 alleles showing the most associated TCRs and HLA-C alleles showing the fewest. CMV serostatus was the only immune exposure information available for the cohort.

The cohort was made up of 500 to 850 healthy bone marrow donors. At the time of sampling, every cohort member was nominally healthy, though immune exposures that went unrecorded were likely present. The donor was CMV seronegative and was included in the group of a few hundred seronegative cohort members. A peripheral blood sample was provided by each donor, and peripheral blood mononuclear cells were used for TCR beta sequencing. Genomic DNA extraction from the blood cell samples was performed with the Qiagen DNeasy Blood Extraction Kit. CDR1 and CDR2 were assigned from the germline V gene (reference sequence) as MNHNY and SVGAGI. V ends up 8 bases short and J 0 bases short, with an unmatched junction base count of 9. Measured from the cysteine to the phenylalanine, the CDR3 is 15 residues long. CDR3 DNA only is kept here, 45 bases in frame from base 1. Libraries were constructed by the immunoSEQ multiplex PCR assay. The multiplex PCR relied on a mix of 60 forward primers for TCR Vbeta segments and 13 reverse primers for TCR Jbeta segments. The CDR3 region of rearranged TCR beta genes was amplified from genomic DNA by a multiplex PCR assay. On the Illumina HiSeq System, the amplified TCR beta libraries were sequenced as 87-base-pair reads. In the original analysis: In a later analysis, some 80 million unique TCR beta chains were counted across the roughly 670 repertoires, and roughly 10 million of these chains were shared by at least two donors. A nearest-neighbor algorithm error-corrected the raw reads and collapsed the reads into unique sequences, merging closely related sequences to remove PCR and sequencing errors. V, D and J gene segments were assigned by aligning CDR3 sequences to IMGT reference sequences. For a sequence to be retained, a match of at least six nucleotides was required to both a V gene segment and a J gene segment. Rearrangements were called productive when the CDR3 lacked stop codons and stayed in frame with V and J; all others were non-productive. Following IMGT convention, CDR3 was defined as the stretch from the second conserved V-encoded cysteine up to the conserved J-encoded phenylalanine. The earlier analysis of about 640 of the donors excluded any sequence lacking an unambiguous match to a single V gene segment. In an earlier analysis of several hundred of the donors, V segments were called functional above 56.7% productive rearrangements and were called segregating when the between-donor standard deviation exceeded 5%. A statistical classification framework was developed to diagnose cytomegalovirus status using the catalog of TCR beta chain sequences. In a later analysis, V and J genes were assigned by comparing TCR nucleotide sequences against IMGT/GENE-DB human TR gene sequences. A later analysis assigned CDR3 sequences and most-parsimonious VDJ recombination scenarios with the TCRdist pipeline. In a later analysis, each TCR beta chain was defined by its CDR3 amino acid sequence together with its V-gene family, and reads lacking a unique V-gene family were excluded. A later analysis removed roughly 590 highly shared, low-generation-probability nucleotide sequences to deal with suspected cross-contamination and a sequencing artifact. For each public chain, a later analysis derived a clonal expansion index from normalized ranks of inferred template counts within each repertoire. Generation probabilities in a later analysis came from a VDJ recombination model fitted to out-of-frame rearrangements, and those results were checked against IGoR. A later analysis scored TCR-TCR, TCR-HLA and TCR-CMV co-occurrence with hypergeometric tests, applying a repertoire-size bias correction to TCR pairs. A later analysis estimated false discovery rates by permuting HLA or CMV assignments 20 times. In a later analysis, co-occurring TCRs were grouped using DBSCAN, and TCRdist sequence similarity was added for clustering within HLA-allele-positive subsets. Repertoires with fewer than 30,000 or more than 120,000 public chains, plus five repertoires with anomalous nucleotide sharing, were excluded from co-occurrence clustering. TCRdb provides this immuneACCESS table in a form limited to in-frame rearrangements. Some clones are lacking; in checked studies, under half of them reflect an unresolved V gene, and why the rest are absent is not known. Clonal size and the V and J genes are those of that table, whereas D and trimming came from the DNA. The table held for this sample gives roughly 120,000 clones. The ten largest make up around 2.2% of the sample.

The sequence came from a man aged 40-49 years in good health and CMV-seronegative. The V and J segments used are TRBV6-6 and TRBJ2-7; the junction holds 8 bases that match TRBD1. Sequences were obtained from PBMCs. The CDR3 loop reads CASLSGQGASYEQYF. The DNA reads TGTGCCAGCCTGTCAGGACAGGGAGCCTCCTACGAGCAGTACTTC.